The 2 T cell receptor beta chains below come from one sample, sequenced in a study of shared clonotypes between healthy human individuals. Using immunoSEQ multiplex PCR, the repertoire was profiled, and TCRdb retains in-frame clones only, with some absent. Among 600,000 to 750,000 clones listed, about 90% were seen once. Sequencing was done on a sample of memory CD8+ T cells from PBMCs. Specified subset: CD45RO+ cells pooled with CCR7-negative TemRA cells. All receptors derive from a man in his late teens or twenties in good health. Some clones in this sample may be carry-over from other donors' samples.

The CDR3 DNA sequence: TGTGCCTGGAGAGTGTCTAGCGGGATACCTGGACATGAGCAGTTCTTC. Translated, it gives CAWRVSSGIPGHEQFF. The chain couples TRBV30 to TRBJ2-1, with 9 positions matching TRBD2. Germline V gives CDR1 GTSNPN, CDR2 SVGIG (reference sequence). This CDR3 has 16 residues. V was clipped by 3 bases and J by 8 bases; unmatched bases: 14.

The chain carries TRBV19 and TRBJ2-7; 7 bases map to TRBD2. Losses at the gene ends were 4 bases for V and 7 bases for J; bases not matched to a gene: 10. This CDR3 is built from 14 residues. Germline CDR1 LNHDA, CDR2 SQIVND (reference sequence). CDR3 coding DNA: TGTGCCAGTAGTACGGGACTATCGACGGGGGAGCAGTACTTC. This gives the protein CASSTGLSTGEQYF.